The 17 T cell receptor beta chains presented below share a single source sample, sequenced in a study of blood T cell repertoires in COVID-19. Assay: immunoSEQ multiplex PCR; the TCRdb copy retains only in-frame clones and omits some. The sample holds about 180,000 clones; roughly 77% are singletons and the top ten take 6.5% to 7%. Sequenced input: peripheral blood. These receptors were taken from a man in his 70s with active or convalescent COVID-19.

The chain recombines TRBV6-2 or TRBV6-3 with TRBJ2-2; 8 bases fit TRBD1. Germline assignment: CDR1 MNHEY and CDR2 SVGEGT. V lost 5 bases and J lost 1; bases outside the gene matches: 12. The CDR3 has 18 residues. The DNA for the CDR3 is TGTGCCAGCAGTACCCCAAGAGGGGACAGGATGAACACCGGGGAGCTGTTTTTT. Amino acids: CASSTPRGDRMNTGELFF.

The rearrangement uses TRBV11-3 and TRBJ2-2; 8 bases are shared with TRBD2. CDR3 length: 15 residues. V gave up 5 bases and J gave up 6 bases; unmatched junction bases: 8. Germline assignment: CDR1 SGHNT and CDR2 YENEEA. The CDR3 spells CASSQGLGEAGELFF. Written as DNA, the CDR3 is TGTGCCAGCAGCCAGGGACTAGGAGAGGCCGGGGAGCTGTTTTTT.

This chain connects TRBV2 to TRBJ2-7; D is uncertain. The germline CDR1 and CDR2 sequences are SNHLY and FYNNEI. Trimming left V 4 bases short and J 1 base short, with 5 bases between. This CDR3 is built from 12 residues. CDR3 bases: TGTGCCAGCAGTGTTCTTTCCTACGAGCAGTACTTC. It yields the protein CASSVLSYEQYF.

The chain joins TRBV6-5 to TRBJ1-2; 9 positions agree with TRBD1. CDR1 is MNHEY, CDR2 SVGAGI, per germline. This CDR3 spans 16 amino acids. V lost 2 bases, J lost 3 bases, and 7 bases stayed unmatched. The CDR3 reads CASSYTTGGPDYGYTF. The CDR3 DNA is TGTGCCAGCAGTTACACTACAGGGGGCCCGGACTATGGCTACACCTTC.

The rearrangement links TRBV28 to TRBJ1-1, with unresolved D. This CDR3 is built from 10 residues. V was shortened by 10 bases and J by 8 bases, with 11 bases between the two germline ends. Germline CDR1 reads MDHEN; CDR2 reads SYDVKM. CDR3 nucleotide sequence: TGTGCCATCCGGGATTTAGAAGCTTTCTTT. Amino acids: CAIRDLEAFF.

This chain uses TRBV20-1 with TRBJ2-3, with D unclear. Germline CDR1 and CDR2: DFQATT and SNEGSKA (reference sequence). The CDR3 sequence is 10 residues long. V dropped 4 bases and J dropped 7 bases, with 6 bases sitting between them. CDR3: CSAKLNTQYF. In DNA, the CDR3 is TGCAGTGCTAAATTAAATACGCAGTATTTT.

The chain has TRBV7-9 and TRBJ2-3, with TRBD1 matching 9 bases. V gave up 0 bases and J gave up 4 bases; unmatched junction bases: 8. CDR3 length equals 17 residues. Germline V gene lookup returns CDR1 SEHNR and CDR2 FQNEAQ (reference sequence). Here the CDR3 DNA reads TGTGCCAGCAGCTTAGCACCCGGGACAGGGTCGGCAGATACGCAGTATTTT. It codes for CASSLAPGTGSADTQYF.

The CDR3 DNA reads TGTGCCAGCAGTTTAAGCGGGAGGGGCGACGAGCAGTACTTC. It encodes CASSLSGRGDEQYF. The chain has TRBV28 and TRBJ2-7, with 10 bases identical to TRBD2. Germline V gene lookup returns CDR1 MDHEN and CDR2 SYDVKM. The junction had 3 bases not matched to a gene; V was cut back by 2 bases and J by 5 bases. CDR3 length: 14 amino acids. The full variable domain, its missing parts supplied by reference TRBV28 and TRBJ2-7, is DVKVTQSSRYLVKRTGEKVFLECVQDMDHENMFWYRQDPGLGLRLIYFSYDVKMKEKGDIPEGYSVSREKKERFSLILESASTNQTSMYLCASSLSGRGDEQYFGPGTRLTVT.

CDR3 loop: CAWSVRSGTGELFF. As DNA, the CDR3 is TGTGCCTGGAGTGTACGGTCGGGCACCGGGGAGCTGTTTTTT. The gene calls are TRBV30 and TRBJ2-2; D remains ambiguous. Trimming took 0 bases from V and 4 from J, leaving 9 bases between them. Germline values: CDR1 GTSNPN, CDR2 SVGIG (reference sequence). The CDR3 consists of 14 residues.

This chain connects TRBV5-8 to TRBJ1-1; unclear D gene. Germline V gene lookup returns CDR1 SGHTS and CDR2 YDEGEE. Trimming pared 4 bases from V and 1 base from J, leaving 8 bases between. The CDR3 loop spans 13 amino acids. This CDR3 reads CASSQVPNTEAFF. As DNA, the CDR3 is TGTGCCAGCAGCCAGGTACCGAACACTGAAGCTTTCTTT.

This clone was seen at least ten times. V gene TRBV15 combines with J gene TRBJ2-7; D is possibly TRBD1 (5 bases). With 3 bases removed from V and 1 base from J, the gap between germline ends came to 7 bases. The CDR3 extends over 13 amino acids. Germline V gives CDR1 LNHNV, CDR2 YYDKDF (reference sequence). The CDR3 nucleotides read TGTGCCACCAGCAGGGACACTTCCTACGAGCAGTACTTC. This gives the protein CATSRDTSYEQYF. The full variable domain, in which reference TRBV15 and TRBJ2-7 provide the parts outside the CDR3, is DAMVIQNPRYQVTQFGKPVTLSCSQTLNHNVMYWYQQKSSQAPKLLFHYYDKDFNNEADTPDNFQSRRPNTSFCFLDIRSPGLGDTAMYLCATSRDTSYEQYFGPGTRLTVT.

This clone turned up a few times. The chain links TRBV7-9 to TRBJ1-1; a weak D match, TRBD1 (5 bases). CDR1 is SEHNR, CDR2 FQNEAQ, per germline (reference sequence). The CDR3 length is 16 residues. V was clipped by 0 bases and J by 6 bases, with 17 bases between them. Here the CDR3 reads CASSLALYDSGAEAFF. The DNA for the CDR3 is TGTGCCAGCAGCTTAGCGCTTTACGATTCGGGGGCTGAAGCTTTCTTT.

This clone was observed a single time. The V and J genes are TRBV25-1 and TRBJ1-1; D is unclear. V was pared by 1 base and J by 1 base, with 13 bases between. Germline CDR1 and CDR2: MGHDK and SYGVNS. The CDR3 is 16 residues long. CDR3 sequence reads: CASSESVGRKNTEAFF. CDR3 DNA: TGTGCCAGCAGTGAATCGGTGGGGAGGAAGAACACTGAAGCTTTCTTT.

This chain joins TRBV5-1 and TRBJ2-7, with a possible D match to TRBD1 (6 bases). Trimming took off 5 bases at V and 9 bases at J, with 21 bases between the two ends. The germline V gene has CDR1 SGHRS and CDR2 YFSETQ. The CDR3 has 14 amino acids. The CDR3 DNA follows: TGCGCCAGCAGTTCGACCCAGGGGAAAAATGTGCAGTACTTC. Protein: CASSSTQGKNVQYF.

The rearrangement joins TRBV3-1 (or the pseudogene TRBV3-2) to TRBJ2-7; possibly TRBD2 for D (5 bases). This CDR3 has 13 amino acids. Germline V gene lookup returns CDR1 LGHDT and CDR2 YNNKEL (reference sequence). V lost 1 base, J lost 3 bases, and 7 bases lay in between. In DNA form, the CDR3 reads TGTGCCAGCAGCCAAGTAGAGGGCTACGAGCAGTACTTC. The encoded protein is CASSQVEGYEQYF.

The chain recombines TRBV4-2 with TRBJ1-2; D remains ambiguous. V shed 0 bases and J shed 7 bases, with 15 bases lying between them. Germline values: CDR1 LGHNA, CDR2 YNFKEQ. This CDR3 comprises 15 residues. Here the CDR3 reads CASSQDIQPYGGYTF. CDR3 nucleotides: TGTGCCAGCAGCCAAGATATACAACCGTATGGTGGCTACACCTTC.

This rearrangement joins TRBV3-1 (or the pseudogene TRBV3-2) to TRBJ1-2, with 9 bases matching TRBD1. V shed 1 base, J shed 3 bases, and the junction held 3 bases outside the gene matches. CDR1 and CDR2 from the germline V gene are LGHDT and YNNKEL (reference sequence). The CDR3 extends over 15 amino acids. The CDR3 bases are TGTGCCAGCAGCCAAGCCGGGACAGGGTACTATGGCTACACCTTC. It translates to CASSQAGTGYYGYTF.